This T cell receptor beta chain was captured by sequencing in a study of metastatic and nonmetastatic thyroid tumors. As for the study in general: Across blood and tumor or nodule tissue, repertoires from malignant and benign thyroid patients were compared with one another.

Per the study methods: A papillary thyroid cancer distant-metastasis classifier was built from CDR3 differences across clinicopathological groups. With MiXCR, TCRdb reprocessed the PCR reads. These V and J calls are TCRdb output, not the study's own analysis. The data hold roughly 22,000 clones, with 30% to 40% observed a single time. V was trimmed by 2 bases and J by 6 bases, leaving 3 bases between them. Germline-derived CDR1 and CDR2 are SGHNT and YYREEE (reference sequence). This CDR3 is built from 11 residues. Findings of the study overall: As reported, TCR beta diversity in blood and tumor was significantly higher in malignant thyroid tumors than in benign nodules.

This clone was seen only once. Its antigen is still unknown. Until they underwent thyroid surgery, no patient had received any treatment. The TCR was taken from a male donor with papillary thyroid cancer or a benign thyroid nodule (not recorded which). Some clones in this sample may be carry-over from other donors' samples. Material for sequencing was blood. The chain employs TRBV5-4 and TRBJ2-1; D is unclear. Here the CDR3 reads CASSFSNEQFF. CDR3 in DNA: TGTGCCAGCAGCTTCTCCAATGAGCAGTTCTTC.